These T cell receptor beta chains were read from a single sample in a study of blood T cells in healthy people across ages. MiXCR, run by TCRdb on the 5' RACE reads, gives a single entry per CDR3 protein. Of about 1,600,000 distinct CDR3 sequences detected, about 40% appear once; the ten largest clones hold 6.5% to 10%. Sequenced material: blood. The receptors were sampled from a young woman in good health. CDR3s include the opening cysteine and the closing phenylalanine or tryptophan.

cdr3_aa	v_call	j_call
CASSGGHKANEQFF	TRBV6-5	TRBJ2-1
CASLTGGRVREAFF	TRBV12-3/TRBV12-4	TRBJ1-1
CASSSGTGFYNEQFF	TRBV6-5	TRBJ2-1
CASRLRENTEAFF	TRBV12-3/TRBV12-4	TRBJ1-1
CASSGTSTGELFF	TRBV12-3/TRBV12-4	TRBJ2-2
CASSPSGGEGYTF	TRBV18	TRBJ1-2
CASSHTSGGHNEQFF	TRBV11-3	TRBJ2-1
CASNLETSASYEQYF	TRBV6-1	TRBJ2-7
CASSLVASGSTDTQYF	TRBV11-2	TRBJ2-3
CASSSSVGGYTF	TRBV7-8	TRBJ1-2
CSARLFPGGQGNEQFF	TRBV20-1	TRBJ2-1